One and the same sample provided the 21 T cell receptor beta chains below, sequenced in a study of T cell clonality in common variable immunodeficiency. Produced via immunoSEQ multiplex PCR; TCRdb's table is partial and in-frame only. In total the sample includes approximately 81,000 clones, none of them seen once. The sample was peripheral blood mononuclear cells. The receptors were gathered from a person aged 18-70 years in good health.

At least ten counts were recorded for this clone. The CDR3 end is not reached by the read, which stops 3 residues before it; the germline J gene fills it in. The chain carries TRBV5-1 and TRBJ2-7, with 7 positions matching TRBD2. Germline CDR1 reads SGHRS; CDR2 reads YFSETQ. V trimming: 4 bases; J trimming: 6 bases; junction bases outside the gene matches: 10. This CDR3 has 14 residues. The CDR3 loop reads CASSPISGSGEQYF. The CDR3 bases that were read are TGCGCCAGCAGCCCTATTAGCGGGTCAGGCGAG.

This clone was seen many times. This clone may be a read error of a much larger clone one base away. The observed sequence ends 3 residues before the CDR3 terminus, with the missing tail filled in from the germline J gene. This chain links TRBV7-2 with TRBJ2-3; 13 bases are shared with TRBD2. Germline V CDR1 and CDR2: SGHTA, FQGNSA. This CDR3 is 15 amino acids long. The J segment lost 3 bases and the V segment lost 6 bases, leaving 3 bases of the junction unmatched. The CDR3 region is CASSLTSGRTDTQYF. The CDR3 bases that were read are TGTGCCAGCAGTTTGACTAGCGGGAGGACAGATACG. The full variable domain, rest sourced from reference TRBV7-2 and TRBJ2-3, is GAGVSQSPSNKVTEKGKDVELRCDPISGHTALYWYRQSLGQGLEFLIYFQGNSAPDKSGLPSDRFSAERTGGSVSTLTIQRTQQEDSAVYLCASSLTSGRTDTQYFGPGTRLTVL.

This clone was observed at least ten times. The covered CDR3 bases are TGTGCCACCAGCAGAAATTTGGACAGCTACAATGAG. It yields the protein CATSRNLDSYNE. The full-length CDR3 reads as CATSRNLDSYNEQFF. This chain links TRBV15 with TRBJ2-1; D is perhaps TRBD1 (6 bases). The read stops 3 residues short of the end of the CDR3; the missing end is completed from the germline J gene. This CDR3 region has 15 residues. Germline CDR1 LNHNV, CDR2 YYDKDF (reference sequence). Trimming took off 2 bases at V and 3 bases at J, with 11 bases between the two ends.

This clone was detected many times. The CDR3 end is not reached by the read, which stops 3 residues before it; the germline J gene fills it in. This chain joins TRBV19 and TRBJ2-3; TRBD2 matches 10 bases. The germline CDR1 and CDR2 sequences are LNHDA and SQIVND (reference sequence). V lost 2 bases, J lost 3 bases, and 5 bases stayed unmatched. This CDR3 is built from 16 residues. This CDR3 reads CASSILGLATTDTQYF. The CDR3 bases that were read are TGTGCCAGTAGTATATTGGGACTAGCGACGACAGATACG.

There are many counts of this clone. Sequencing ends 3 residues short of the CDR3 end; the germline J gene provides the rest. The V and J genes are TRBV19 and TRBJ2-7; 7 nucleotides line up with TRBD2. Germline V gene lookup returns CDR1 LNHDA and CDR2 SQIVND (reference sequence). The CDR3 extends over 15 amino acids. Trimming removed 5 bases from V and 5 bases from J; junction bases left unmatched: 12. The sequenced part of the CDR3 DNA is TGTGCCAGTAGTTATACGTCAGGGCTAGCGGACGAG. Translated, it gives CASSYTSGLADE. The full CDR3 is CASSYTSGLADEQYF.

This clone was observed many times. This CDR3 is CASSQKFRDITNEQYF. The CDR3 bases that were read are TGTGCCAGCAGCCAAAAATTCCGGGACATTACCAACGAG. The gene calls are TRBV3-1 (or the pseudogene TRBV3-2) and TRBJ2-7, with D possibly matching TRBD1 (6 bases). The DNA ends 3 residues before the CDR3 does, and the rest of the CDR3 is filled in from the germline J gene. Trimming left V 2 bases short and J 5 bases short, with 19 bases between. The CDR3 contains 16 residues. Germline V gives CDR1 LGHDT, CDR2 YNNKEL (reference sequence).

This clone occurred many times. The missing CDR3 end, 3 residues past where the read stops, is filled in from the germline J gene. The chain links TRBV11-2 to TRBJ1-4, with 7 bases lining up with TRBD1. Germline values: CDR1 SGHAT, CDR2 FQNNGV. The CDR3 consists of 14 residues. With V trimmed by 7 bases and J by 5 bases, 7 bases remained unmatched. The sequenced part of the CDR3 DNA is TGTGCCAGCACCCAGGGGACAGTCAATGAAAAA. This translates into CASTQGTVNEK. The full CDR3 protein is CASTQGTVNEKLFF.

In its sample, this clone was seen many times. The read finishes 3 residues shy of the CDR3 end, and the germline J gene is used to complete it. The genes are TRBV5-1 and TRBJ2-5; a weak D match, TRBD2 (5 bases). V was trimmed by 6 bases and J by 2 bases, leaving 11 bases between them. This CDR3 region has 13 residues. Germline V CDR1 and CDR2: SGHRS, YFSETQ. The CDR3 here is CASITAEQETQYF. CDR3 DNA, as far as it was read: TGCGCCAGCATAACAGCGGAACAAGAGACC.

This clone has at least ten counts. CDR3 bases read: TGTGCCAGCAGCTTGAGGGCTAGCTTGTACAATGAG. Translation: CASSLRASLYNE. The whole CDR3 sequence is CASSLRASLYNEQFF. The chain links TRBV5-6 to TRBJ2-1; D is possibly TRBD2 (5 bases). The CDR3 is cut off 3 residues early in the read; its end comes from the germline J gene. The CDR3 is 15 residues long. CDR1 is SGHDT, CDR2 YYEEEE, per germline. V lost 1 base and J 4 bases, leaving 12 bases between the germline ends.

This clone was counted ten times or more. The sequenced fragment ends 3 residues before the CDR3 boundary, so the rest is inferred from the germline J gene. This rearrangement joins TRBV12-3 or TRBV12-4 to TRBJ2-7; 7 nucleotides align to TRBD1. The ends lost 6 bases at V and 0 bases at J; junction bases unmatched: 11. CDR3 length: 16 residues. The CDR3 here is CASSPRTGVYSYEQYF. The DNA read from the CDR3 is TGTGCCAGCAGCCCTCGAACAGGGGTCTACTCCTACGAG.

This clone has ten or more counts. The CDR3 end is not reached by the read, which stops 3 residues before it; the germline J gene fills it in. This chain joins TRBV7-9 and TRBJ2-2, with 9 bases aligning to TRBD2. V shed 2 bases, J shed 6 bases, and the junction held 4 bases outside the gene matches. CDR3 length: 15 residues. Per germline, CDR1 SEHNR and CDR2 FQNEAQ (reference sequence). The sequenced CDR3 bases are TGTGCCAGCAGCTTACCCAGCGGGAGGCCCGGGGAG. It encodes CASSLPSGRPGE. The entire CDR3 protein reads CASSLPSGRPGELFF.

Comment on this clone: The CDR3 end lies 3 residues beyond the end of the read and is filled in from the germline J gene. J is TRBJ2-2 and V is TRBV13; D might be TRBD1 (6 bases). Trimming pared 4 bases from V and 1 base from J, leaving 13 bases between. Germline values: CDR1 PRHDT, CDR2 FYEKMQ (reference sequence). The CDR3 totals 16 residues. Here the CDR3 reads CASSSYSQGNTGELFF. The part of the CDR3 DNA that was read is TGTGCCAGCAGCTCCTACTCACAGGGGAACACCGGGGAG.

The table lists this clone with many counts. Read sequence stops 3 residues before the CDR3 end, and the germline J gene provides the missing end. V is TRBV5-4 and J is TRBJ2-1; possibly TRBD1 for D (6 bases). Looked up from germline, CDR1 is SGHNT and CDR2 is YYREEE (reference sequence). The CDR3 is 15 residues long. V was clipped by 0 bases and J by 7 bases, with 14 bases between them. The CDR3 bases that were read are TGTGCCAGCAGCTTGGAGACAGGCGTCCGGAATGAG. Protein sequence: CASSLETGVRNE. The entire CDR3 reads CASSLETGVRNEQFF.

This clone has ten or more counts. The read ends 3 residues before the CDR3 terminus; that terminus is restored from the germline J gene. The genes are TRBV13 and TRBJ1-1, with D maybe TRBD1 (6 bases). Germline values: CDR1 PRHDT, CDR2 FYEKMQ (reference sequence). This CDR3 comprises 19 residues. With 0 bases removed from V and 6 bases from J, the gap between germline ends came to 26 bases. The CDR3 loop reads CASSLGLSLLDRTPSEAFF. The sequenced part of the CDR3 DNA is TGTGCCAGCAGCTTAGGTCTTTCTTTATTAGACAGGACTCCCTCTGAA.

At least ten counts were recorded for this clone. Sequencing ends 3 residues short of the CDR3 end; the germline J gene provides the rest. The V gene is TRBV7-2, the J gene TRBJ2-7; D is unresolved. Germline-derived CDR1 and CDR2 are SGHTA and FQGNSA. Trimming removed 2 bases at V and 2 bases at J, with 10 bases between. The CDR3 is 14 amino acids. Incomplete CDR3 DNA: TGTGCCAGCAGCTTATCGCCTGGCCCCTACGAG. Amino acid sequence: CASSLSPGPYE. The complete CDR3 protein is CASSLSPGPYEQYF.

With respect to this clone: The read halts 3 residues ahead of the CDR3 end, with the missing end drawn from the germline J gene. This chain links TRBV7-2 with TRBJ1-2; D call uncertain. Per germline, CDR1 SGHTA and CDR2 FQGNSA. The CDR3 has 14 amino acids. Partial CDR3 DNA: TGTGCCAGCAGCTTAGGTTACAGCTCGAGAGGC. It specifies CASSLGYSSRG. The complete CDR3 sequence is CASSLGYSSRGYTF.

This clone has ten or more counts. The CDR3 extends 3 residues past the end of the read, so its final part is completed from the germline J gene. The gene calls are TRBV19 and TRBJ2-1; a weak D match, TRBD2 (5 bases). The V end was cut by 2 bases, the J end by 0 bases, with 14 bases between. There are 17 residues in the CDR3. In germline, CDR1 is LNHDA, CDR2 SQIVND (reference sequence). The chain's CDR3 is CASSIRRKQNSYNEQFF. The sequenced part of the CDR3 DNA is TGTGCCAGTAGTATAAGGAGGAAACAGAACTCCTACAATGAG.

Many counts were recorded for this clone. The sequence runs out 3 residues before the end of the CDR3; the remainder is reconstructed from the germline J gene. The J gene is TRBJ2-5, the V gene TRBV7-2; perhaps TRBD2 as D (5 bases). V gave up 2 bases and J gave up 3 bases, with 7 bases separating them. The CDR3 contains 13 residues. The germline CDR1 and CDR2 sequences are SGHTA and FQGNSA. The CDR3 region is CASSLTRKETQYF. The sequenced CDR3 bases are TGTGCCAGCAGCTTAACTAGAAAAGAGACC.

This clone has a count of ten or more. The read halts 3 residues ahead of the CDR3 end, with the missing end drawn from the germline J gene. The J gene is TRBJ1-5, the V gene TRBV20-1; a possible D gene is TRBD1 (5 bases). V lost 7 bases and J 4 bases, leaving 20 bases between the germline ends. CDR3 length: 15 amino acids. Germline V lookup: CDR1 DFQATT, CDR2 SNEGSKA (reference sequence). This CDR3 is CSVIRGNRLNQPQHF. The CDR3 bases that were read are TGCAGTGTAATTCGGGGGAACCGACTAAATCAGCCC.

Many counts were recorded for this clone. Partial CDR3 DNA: TGTGCCAGTAGTAAGGTGACTGTAGCTAACTATGGC. This translates into CASSKVTVANYG. The CDR3 reads in full as CASSKVTVANYGYTF. The J gene is TRBJ1-2, the V gene TRBV19; D is unresolved. Sequencing ends 3 residues short of the CDR3 end; the germline J gene provides the rest. CDR1 and CDR2 from the germline V gene are LNHDA and SQIVND (reference sequence). Between the trimmed V and J ends, which lost 4 bases and 0 bases, there was a span of 12 bases. The length of the CDR3 is 15 residues.

Of note for this clone: The read comes to an end 3 residues before the CDR3 does, leaving the germline J gene to fill in the end. The rearrangement uses TRBV6-2 or TRBV6-3 and TRBJ2-2; a possible D gene is TRBD1 (6 bases). CDR1 and CDR2 (germline): MNHEY, SVGEGT. V was clipped by 2 bases and J by 6 bases, with 10 bases between them. CDR3 length: 14 amino acids. The CDR3 here is CASSYTQGPGELFF. The sequenced part of the CDR3 DNA is TGTGCCAGCAGTTACACGCAGGGGCCCGGGGAG.